The 21 T cell receptor beta chains listed next were all sequenced from one sample in a study of blood T cell repertoires in COVID-19 (TCRdb year 2020). The library was built by means of the immunoSEQ multiplex PCR assay. TCRdb provides this immuneACCESS table in a form limited to in-frame rearrangements. Some clones are lacking; in checked studies, under half of them reflect an unresolved V gene, and why the rest are absent is not known. This sample is represented by about 210,000 clones; 60% to 85% of them were singletons. The ten largest clones take up 7.2% of the sample. The specimen sequenced was peripheral blood. All receptors come from a woman aged 70-85 years with acute or convalescent COVID-19.

V usage is TRBV7-2 and J usage is TRBJ1-1; TRBD1 matches at 9 bases. The germline V gene encodes CDR1 SGHTA and CDR2 FQGNSA. V dropped 5 bases and J dropped 5; count of bases not matched to a gene: 9. The CDR3 consists of 15 residues. CDR3 coding DNA: TGTGCCAGCAGCATATCCGGGACAGGGAAAACTGAAGCTTTCTTT. Translating it yields CASSISGTGKTEAFF.

The chain uses TRBV7-9 and TRBJ2-4, with 8 bases matching TRBD2. V dropped 1 base and J dropped 4; count of bases not matched to a gene: 3. Germline V gene sequence: CDR1 SEHNR, CDR2 FQNEAQ (reference sequence). The CDR3 contains 15 residues. The CDR3 is CASSLGSGGKNIQYF. The CDR3, as DNA: TGTGCCAGCAGCTTAGGAAGCGGGGGAAAAAACATTCAGTACTTC. The whole variable domain, remainder taken from reference TRBV7-9 and TRBJ2-4, is DTGVSQNPRHKITKRGQNVTFRCDPISEHNRLYWYRQTLGQGPEFLTYFQNEAQLEKSRLLSDRFSAERPKGSFSTLEIQRTEQGDSAMYLCASSLGSGGKNIQYFGAGTRLSVL.

The rearrangement uses TRBV7-6 and TRBJ2-2; 7 bases map to TRBD2. The germline gives CDR1 SGHVS, CDR2 FNYEAQ. V shed 5 bases and J 0 bases; nucleotides not matched to a gene: 15. The CDR3 runs 19 residues. The CDR3 DNA reads as TGTGCCAGCAGCCCCTTTATGTCTGGGCTAGCGGCGAACACCGGGGAGCTGTTTTTT. The encoded protein is CASSPFMSGLAANTGELFF.

The J gene is TRBJ1-1, the V gene TRBV7-6; 9 nucleotides line up with TRBD1. V dropped 1 base and J dropped 8; count of bases not matched to a gene: 2. The CDR3 has 13 residues. Germline values: CDR1 SGHVS, CDR2 FNYEAQ. CDR3 in amino acids: CASSLGGQGEAFF. CDR3 DNA: TGTGCCAGCAGCTTAGGGGGACAGGGCGAAGCTTTCTTT.

This clone has ten or more counts. V usage is TRBV19 and J usage is TRBJ2-2, with 7 positions matching TRBD2. The length of the CDR3 is 14 residues. CDR1 and CDR2 from the germline V gene are LNHDA and SQIVND (reference sequence). Trimming removed 5 bases from V and 2 bases from J; junction bases left unmatched: 2. CDR3 in DNA: TGTGCCAGTAGTCCGGGAGGTAACACCGGGGAGCTGTTTTTT. Translated, it gives CASSPGGNTGELFF.

V gene TRBV5-1 combines with J gene TRBJ2-7; 10 bases map to TRBD1. The junction had 10 bases not matched to a gene; V was cut back by 4 bases and J by 3 bases. Germline V lookup: CDR1 SGHRS, CDR2 YFSETQ. The CDR3 is made up of 16 amino acids. CDR3 nucleotides: TGCGCCAGCAGCCCAGGACCGGGACAGGGGTACTACGAGCAGTACGTC. Translating it yields CASSPGPGQGYYEQYV.

This clone was counted ten times or more. The genes are TRBV15 and TRBJ2-7; D is perhaps TRBD1 (6 bases). There are 16 residues in the CDR3. V dropped 0 bases and J dropped 3 bases, with 15 bases sitting between them. Germline values: CDR1 LNHNV, CDR2 YYDKDF (reference sequence). The CDR3, as DNA: TGTGCCACCAGCAGAGAGAAACCCGGGACAATCTACGAGCAGTACTTC. This sequence encodes CATSREKPGTIYEQYF.

The sample holds one count of this clone. The V call is TRBV7-2, the J call TRBJ1-6; D possibly corresponds to TRBD1 (5 bases). This CDR3 is built from 16 residues. The V end lost 7 bases, the J end lost 7 bases, and 20 bases lay between the germline ends. Germline V gene sequence: CDR1 SGHTA, CDR2 FQGNSA. The CDR3: CASTERHGALNSPLHF. The CDR3 bases are TGTGCCAGCACCGAACGCCATGGGGCCCTCAATTCACCCCTCCACTTT.

The V and J genes are TRBV15 and TRBJ2-3, with no clear D. With 7 bases removed from V and 0 bases from J, the gap between germline ends came to 8 bases. In germline, CDR1 is LNHNV, CDR2 YYDKDF (reference sequence). The CDR3 contains 13 residues. CDR3: CATKEWSTDTQYF. The CDR3 nucleotides read TGTGCCACCAAGGAGTGGAGCACAGATACGCAGTATTTT. Combining the CDR3 with reference TRBV15 and TRBJ2-3 gives the whole variable domain DAMVIQNPRYQVTQFGKPVTLSCSQTLNHNVMYWYQQKSSQAPKLLFHYYDKDFNNEADTPDNFQSRRPNTSFCFLDIRSPGLGDTAMYLCATKEWSTDTQYFGPGTRLTVL.

This chain uses TRBV15 with TRBJ1-4; TRBD1 is a possible D gene (6 bases). Germline V gene data show CDR1 as LNHNV and CDR2 as YYDKDF (reference sequence). V was clipped by 3 bases and J by 8 bases, with 13 bases between them. The CDR3 extends over 14 amino acids. The CDR3 DNA reads TGTGCCACCAGCAGGGGGCAGGGGAACGAAAAACTGTTTTTT. Its translation: CATSRGQGNEKLFF.

The chain links TRBV9 to TRBJ1-4; 10 nucleotides match TRBD1. The CDR3 is made up of 15 amino acids. Trimming took 3 bases from V and 7 from J; bases not matched to a gene: 6. In germline, CDR1 is SGDLS, CDR2 YYNGEE. CDR3 DNA sequence: TGTGCCAGCAGCGGACAGGGGGCGTATAGTGAAAAACTGTTTTTT. Its translation: CASSGQGAYSEKLFF.

This chain connects TRBV24-1 to TRBJ2-2; the match to TRBD1 covers 9 bases. Germline trimming cut 5 bases from V and 3 bases from J; bases unmatched to any gene: 6. CDR1 is KGHDR and CDR2 is SFDVKD in the germline V gene. The CDR3 loop spans 16 amino acids. The CDR3 loop is CATSAVGQGDTGELFF. DNA of the CDR3: TGTGCCACCAGTGCTGTGGGACAGGGTGACACCGGGGAGCTGTTTTTT.

The V and J genes are TRBV27 and TRBJ2-3; TRBD2 matches at 9 bases. The CDR3 covers 16 residues. V lost 5 bases and J lost 4; bases outside the gene matches: 10. CDR1 is MNHEY and CDR2 is SMNVEV in the germline V gene (reference sequence). CDR3 sequence reads: CASSGWAGGPADTQYF. The CDR3 region has the DNA TGTGCCAGCAGTGGTTGGGCGGGGGGGCCGGCAGATACGCAGTATTTT.

The V and J genes are TRBV19 and TRBJ1-5; the D gene is possibly TRBD1 (5 bases). The CDR3 length is 16 residues. V lost 7 bases, J lost 5 bases, and 21 bases lay in between. Germline CDR1 is LNHDA and CDR2 is SQIVND (reference sequence). CDR3 residues: CASTPWGGRRDQPQHF. In DNA form, the CDR3 reads TGTGCCAGTACCCCCTGGGGGGGGAGGAGGGATCAGCCCCAGCATTTT.

This clone was observed a few times. V gene TRBV5-3 combines with J gene TRBJ1-2, with D perhaps matching TRBD1 (6 bases). TRBV5-3 is flagged as an ORF with uncertain function. The CDR3 length is 15 residues. Trimming stripped 0 bases from V and 8 bases from J, with 17 bases between. The DNA of the CDR3 is TGTGCCAGAAGCTTGGTAGACAGGCCCGTGTGGGGCTACACCTTC. Encoded protein: CARSLVDRPVWGYTF.

This clone is a singleton in its sample. The chain is built from TRBV7-6 and TRBJ1-4, with 7 nucleotides matching TRBD1. After removal of 1 base from V and 2 bases from J, the junction contained 1 base not matched to a gene. Germline V gene data show CDR1 as SGHVS and CDR2 as FNYEAQ. The CDR3 has 15 residues. CDR3 loop: CASSLGDSTNEKLFF. CDR3 DNA: TGTGCCAGCAGCTTAGGGGACAGCACTAATGAAAAACTGTTTTTT.

This clone was recorded a few times. The chain links TRBV5-1 to TRBJ1-5; perhaps TRBD1 as D (6 bases). The CDR3 runs to 14 residues. V was shortened by 2 bases and J by 7 bases, with 13 bases between the two germline ends. Per germline, CDR1 SGHRS and CDR2 YFSETQ. CDR3 in amino acids: CASSFVGGDQPQHF. CDR3 nucleotide sequence: TGCGCCAGCAGCTTCGTAGGGGGTGACCAGCCCCAGCATTTT.

Only a few counts were recorded for this clone. This chain links TRBV12-5 with TRBJ2-7; 9 bases line up with TRBD1. Looked up from germline, CDR1 is LGHNT and CDR2 is FRNRAP. The CDR3 consists of 16 residues. J was trimmed by 4 bases and V by 5 bases; bases with no gene match: 12. This CDR3 reads CASGDGAGTGSYEQYV. In nucleotides, the CDR3 is TGTGCTAGTGGTGATGGGGCTGGGACAGGGTCTTACGAGCAGTACGTC.

The rearrangement links TRBV11-2 to TRBJ1-5; no reliable D call. The V end lost 1 base, the J end lost 0 bases, and 7 bases lay between the germline ends. Per germline, CDR1 SGHAT and CDR2 FQNNGV. The CDR3 is 15 amino acids. The CDR3 coding sequence is TGTGCCAGCAGCTTAGGGGCAAATAGCAATCAGCCCCAGCATTTT. Translation: CASSLGANSNQPQHF. Full variable domain (remainder filled in from reference TRBV11-2 and TRBJ1-5): EAGVAQSPRYKIIEKRQSVAFWCNPISGHATLYWYQQILGQGPKLLIQFQNNGVVDDSQLPKDRFSAERLKGVDSTLKIQPAKLEDSAVYLCASSLGANSNQPQHFGDGTRLSIL.

J is TRBJ2-2 and V is TRBV3-1 (or the pseudogene TRBV3-2); D might be TRBD2 (6 bases). The CDR3 has 18 residues. In germline, CDR1 is LGHDT, CDR2 YNNKEL (reference sequence). Trimming removed 0 bases at V and 2 bases at J, with 16 bases between. CDR3 protein: CASSQDSVGAGNTGELFF. CDR3 nucleotide sequence: TGTGCCAGCAGCCAAGATTCGGTCGGGGCGGGAAACACCGGGGAGCTGTTTTTT.

The CDR3 DNA follows: TGTGCCAGCTCCCCTCCCGAAGACATTGGAGAGCTGTTTTTT. It codes for CASSPPEDIGELFF. V gene TRBV18 combines with J gene TRBJ2-2; D is undetermined. Germline-derived CDR1 and CDR2 are KGHSH and LQKENI. The CDR3 has 14 amino acids. V lost 6 bases and J lost 11, with 19 bases in between.